Each of the 10 T cell receptor beta chains below was sequenced from the same sample in a study of blood T cell repertoires in COVID-19 (TCRdb year 2020). Receptor libraries were prepared by the immunoSEQ multiplex PCR assay. In TCRdb, the immuneACCESS table is reduced to in-frame sequences with V and J assigned. These tables do not hold every clone; where another copy was compared, an unresolved V gene accounts for under half, and the others remain unexplained. This sample lists some 200,000 clones; approximately 91% were detected once. The ten most abundant clones make up roughly 19% of the sample. Sequenced material: peripheral blood. These receptors all come from a man in his forties or fifties with COVID-19, enrolled during active disease.

The chain is built from TRBV7-9 and TRBJ2-6, with 7 bases identical to TRBD2. CDR3 length: 16 amino acids. The V gene end was trimmed by 5 bases and the J gene end by 1 base; junction bases not matched to a gene: 5. Germline CDR1 reads SEHNR; CDR2 reads FQNEAQ (reference sequence). The CDR3 nucleotides read TGTGCCAGCAGCCGCCGGGGGGTTTCTGGGGCCAACGTCCTGACTTTC. This sequence encodes CASSRRGVSGANVLTF.

V and J are TRBV21-1 and TRBJ1-1; TRBD1, as called in the table, went unchecked against the DNA. TRBV21-1 is a recognized pseudogene. This CDR3 region has 15 residues. CDR3 region: CASSNPGQGDTEAFF. The CDR3 bases are TGTGCCAGCAGCAATCCGGGACAGGGGGACACTGAAGCTTTCTTT.

The rearrangement joins TRBV11-2 to TRBJ1-1; 8 bases fit TRBD1. The V and J ends lost 5 bases and 5 bases, in that order; junction bases with no gene match: 10. This CDR3 comprises 15 residues. The germline CDR1 and CDR2 sequences are SGHAT and FQNNGV. Here the CDR3 DNA reads TGTGCCAGCAGCCCGGACAGGGCCGGAGGGACTGAAGCTTTCTTT. Translating it yields CASSPDRAGGTEAFF.

The chain uses TRBV19 and TRBJ2-5, with D possibly matching TRBD2 (5 bases). CDR1 LNHDA and CDR2 SQIVND come from the germline V gene (reference sequence). V lost 1 base, J lost 4 bases, and 7 bases lay in between. The CDR3 spans 13 residues. The CDR3, as DNA: TGTGCCAGTAGTATAGGAGGGAGAGAGACCCAGTACTTC. It specifies CASSIGGRETQYF.

The CDR3, as DNA: TGTGCCAGCTCACCAACAGGGACCCACGAGCAGTACTTC. Amino acid sequence: CASSPTGTHEQYF. The V gene is TRBV18, the J gene TRBJ2-7; D might be TRBD1 (6 bases). The V gene's germline CDR1 is KGHSH and CDR2 LQKENI. This CDR3 comprises 13 residues. V was clipped by 2 bases and J by 5 bases, with 10 bases between them.

The chain couples TRBV27 to TRBJ1-5, with 9 positions matching TRBD1. The CDR3 has 15 residues. V dropped 5 bases and J dropped 3; count of bases not matched to a gene: 5. CDR1 and CDR2 from the germline V gene are MNHEY and SMNVEV (reference sequence). The CDR3 region is CASSRGQGPNQPQHF. The CDR3 DNA is TGTGCCAGCAGTCGGGGACAGGGCCCCAATCAGCCCCAGCATTTT.

The chain joins TRBV4-1 to TRBJ2-3; 11 bases map to TRBD2. The CDR3 is made up of 18 amino acids. V lost 0 bases and J lost 0; bases outside the gene matches: 5. Germline CDR1 reads MGHRA; CDR2 reads YSYEKL. This CDR3 is CASSQDSPSGGSTDTQYF. For the CDR3, the DNA is TGCGCCAGCAGCCAAGATAGCCCTAGCGGGGGGAGCACAGATACGCAGTATTTT.

The chain uses TRBV20-1 and TRBJ1-2, with a possible D match to TRBD1 (5 bases). CDR1 is DFQATT, CDR2 SNEGSKA, per germline (reference sequence). The CDR3 length is 14 residues. V gave up 3 bases and J gave up 3 bases, with 14 bases separating them. In DNA, the CDR3 is TGCAGTGCTAGTTACCGGGGCGGGGACTATGGCTACACCTTC. Amino acids: CSASYRGGDYGYTF.

A remark on this clone: Other DNA sequences in the same sample also yield this CDR3. The chain carries TRBV18 and TRBJ1-2; 8 nucleotides line up with TRBD1. The V gene end was trimmed by 2 bases and the J gene end by 3 bases; junction bases not matched to a gene: 2. Germline CDR1 KGHSH, CDR2 LQKENI. This CDR3 has 14 amino acids. The CDR3 region is CASSPGQGDYGYTF. The CDR3 DNA follows: TGTGCCAGCTCACCAGGACAGGGAGACTATGGCTACACCTTC.

The chain links TRBV18 to TRBJ2-5; D may be TRBD2 (6 bases). CDR3 length: 16 amino acids. Germline V gene data show CDR1 as KGHSH and CDR2 as LQKENI. Trimming stripped 5 bases from V and 3 bases from J, with 19 bases between. The CDR3: CASSEAGTSFKETQYF. CDR3 DNA: TGTGCCAGCTCAGAGGCCGGGACTTCATTCAAAGAGACCCAGTACTTC.